This TCR beta chain originates from a study of T cell responses to AZD1222 COVID-19 vaccine. Study-wide context: Second-dose recipients at about 4 or about 12 weeks were treated as one pooled group.

Method: immunoSEQ multiplex PCR; TCRdb's copy keeps in-frame clones and lacks some. The sample has roughly 130,000 clones; roughly 93% are singletons. With respect to this clone: Within the sample, other DNA sequences also encode this same CDR3.

This CDR3 is built from 11 residues. The germline gives CDR1 MDHEN, CDR2 SYDVKM. With 9 bases removed from V and 5 bases from J, the gap between germline ends came to 10 bases. The sequencing used peripheral blood, collected on day 0 of AZD1222 vaccination. The sequence was obtained from an adult in good health. The J gene is TRBJ2-5, the V gene TRBV28; no clear D gene. CDR3 sequence: CASSERETQYF. DNA of the CDR3: TGTGCCAGTTCTGAGAGGGAGACCCAGTACTTC. The whole variable domain, remainder taken from reference TRBV28 and TRBJ2-5, is DVKVTQSSRYLVKRTGEKVFLECVQDMDHENMFWYRQDPGLGLRLIYFSYDVKMKEKGDIPEGYSVSREKKERFSLILESASTNQTSMYLCASSERETQYFGPGTRLLVL.